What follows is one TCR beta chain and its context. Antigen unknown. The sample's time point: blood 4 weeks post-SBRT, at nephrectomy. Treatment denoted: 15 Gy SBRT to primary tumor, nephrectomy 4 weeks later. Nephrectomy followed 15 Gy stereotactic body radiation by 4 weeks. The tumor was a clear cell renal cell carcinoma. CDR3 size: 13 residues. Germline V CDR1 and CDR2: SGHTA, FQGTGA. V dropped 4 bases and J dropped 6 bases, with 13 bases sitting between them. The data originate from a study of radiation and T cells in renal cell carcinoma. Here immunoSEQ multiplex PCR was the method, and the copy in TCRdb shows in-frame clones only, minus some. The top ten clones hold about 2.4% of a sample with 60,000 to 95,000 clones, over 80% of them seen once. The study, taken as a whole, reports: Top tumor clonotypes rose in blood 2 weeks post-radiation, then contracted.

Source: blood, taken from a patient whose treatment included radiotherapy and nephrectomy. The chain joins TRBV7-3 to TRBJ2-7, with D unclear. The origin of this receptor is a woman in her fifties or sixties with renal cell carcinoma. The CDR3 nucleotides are TGTGCCAGCAGCTCTTCCGGAGAGTCCGAGCAGTACTTC. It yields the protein CASSSSGESEQYF.